This TCR beta chain stems from a study of pediatric ulcerative colitis. For the study at large: Seven or eight patients showed pancolitis and two showed left-sided colitis. General observations from the study: In rectum, acute severe colitis had expanded clones and less diversity.

With regard to this clone: Its target is not known.

TCRdb keeps only in-frame clones here, not all; method: immunoSEQ multiplex PCR. In the table there are about 64,000 clones, around four fifths of which are singletons. Germline loops: CDR1 MNHEY, CDR2 SVGAGI. J lost 3 bases, V lost 2 bases, and 2 bases had no gene match. CDR3 size: 14 residues. The clonotype was recovered from a boy between 10 and 17 years old with moderate ulcerative colitis. The rearrangement joins TRBV6-5 to TRBJ1-1; TRBD1 matches 8 bases. The material sequenced was blood. The CDR3 loop reads CASSYRDRYTEAFF. CDR3 bases: TGTGCCAGCAGTTACCGGGACAGGTACACTGAAGCTTTCTTT.